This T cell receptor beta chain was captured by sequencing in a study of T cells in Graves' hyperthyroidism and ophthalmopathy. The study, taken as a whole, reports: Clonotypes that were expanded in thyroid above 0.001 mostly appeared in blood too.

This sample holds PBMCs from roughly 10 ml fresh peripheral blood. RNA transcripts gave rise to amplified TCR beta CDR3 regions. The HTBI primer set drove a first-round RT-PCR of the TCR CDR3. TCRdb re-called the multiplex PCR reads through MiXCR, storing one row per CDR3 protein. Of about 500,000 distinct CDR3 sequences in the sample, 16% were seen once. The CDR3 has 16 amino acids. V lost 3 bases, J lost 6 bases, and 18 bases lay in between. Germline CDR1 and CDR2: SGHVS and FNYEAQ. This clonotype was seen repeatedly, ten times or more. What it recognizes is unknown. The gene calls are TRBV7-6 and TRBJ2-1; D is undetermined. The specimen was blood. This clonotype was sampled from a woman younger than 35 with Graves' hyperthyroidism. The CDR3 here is CASSLAREYPGNEQFF. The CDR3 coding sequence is TGTGCCAGCAGCTTGGCCCGTGAGTACCCCGGCAATGAGCAGTTCTTC.